The entry below gives a single T cell receptor (beta chain) sequence along with its context. This specimen belongs to a study of blood T cell repertoires in COVID-19. Study information: Collection of acute and convalescent COVID-19 samples took place in the United States, Italy and Spain. From T cells, B-cell-depleted T cells, or PBMCs came the material, which was cDNA or gDNA.

In the original processing: Estimated nucleated cell counts came from reference gene primer amplification. Libraries were prepared by immunoSEQ multiplex PCR; TCRdb keeps only in-frame clonotypes and omits some of them. V and J calls and clone size come straight from that table; D and trimming were deduced from the DNA. The sample lists about 190,000 clones; approximately 88% were seen once. The sample comprised peripheral blood. This TCR was sampled from a man between 40 and 49 years old with acute or convalescent COVID-19.

CDR3 loop: CASILDRGMTEAFF. The CDR3 nucleotides are TGTGCCAGCATTCTGGACAGGGGAATGACTGAAGCTTTCTTT. J is TRBJ1-1 and V is TRBV2; 9 bases agree with TRBD1. With 7 bases clipped from V and 5 bases from J, the junction kept 8 bases outside the gene matches. CDR1 and CDR2 (germline): SNHLY, FYNNEI. The CDR3 consists of 14 residues.